These 27 T cell receptor beta chains were sequenced from one sample in a study of blood T cell repertoires in COVID-19. Assay: immunoSEQ multiplex PCR; the TCRdb copy retains only in-frame clones and omits some. Of 200,000 to 250,000 clones detected, over 75% appear once; the ten largest clones hold more than 2%. The sequenced sample consisted of peripheral blood. All receptors derive from a woman in her 70s with COVID-19, enrolled during active disease.

The chain links TRBV27 to TRBJ1-4, with D tentatively TRBD1 (5 bases). The CDR3 contains 15 residues. CDR1 is MNHEY and CDR2 is SMNVEV in the germline V gene (reference sequence). The V gene lost 4 bases and the J gene lost 8 bases, with 17 bases spanning the gap. CDR3 bases: TGTGCCAGCAGTTCCAGGACAACCCTAGGGGAAAAACTGTTTTTT. This codes for CASSSRTTLGEKLFF.

The rearrangement joins TRBV7-3 to TRBJ2-3; D might be TRBD2 (6 bases). Trimming took 5 bases from V and 2 from J, leaving 17 bases between them. The CDR3 runs 16 residues. CDR1 SGHTA and CDR2 FQGTGA come from the germline V gene. The CDR3 DNA reads as TGTGCCAGCAGCCTCCTGCGGGACGGCTACACAGATACGCAGTATTTT. This sequence encodes CASSLLRDGYTDTQYF. The variable domain in full, with the rest retrieved from reference TRBV7-3 and TRBJ2-3, is GAGVSQTPSNKVTEKGKYVELRCDPISGHTALYWYRQSLGQGPEFLIYFQGTGAADDSGLPNDRFFAVRPEGSVSTLKIQRTERGDSAVYLCASSLLRDGYTDTQYFGPGTRLTVL.

J is TRBJ1-1 and V is TRBV18, with 7 bases matching TRBD1. The CDR3 has 16 residues. The ends lost 0 bases at V and 4 bases at J; junction bases unmatched: 8. Germline V CDR1 and CDR2: KGHSH, LQKENI. CDR3 in DNA: TGTGCCAGCTCACCACCTCGCCAACAGGGGAGCACTGAAGCTTTCTTT. It translates to CASSPPRQQGSTEAFF.

The CDR3 reads CASSSNAGVLNEQFF. CDR3 DNA: TGCGCCAGCAGCTCGAACGCAGGCGTCTTGAATGAGCAGTTCTTC. This chain links TRBV5-1 with TRBJ2-1; D gene ambiguous. This CDR3 spans 15 amino acids. CDR1 SGHRS and CDR2 YFSETQ come from the germline V gene. Trimming pared 3 bases from V and 7 bases from J, leaving 17 bases between. Together with reference TRBV5-1 and TRBJ2-1, the CDR3 gives the full variable domain: KAGVTQTPRYLIKTRGQQVTLSCSPISGHRSVSWYQQTPGQGLQFLFEYFSETQRNKGNFPGRFSGRQFSNSRSEMNVSTLELGDSALYLCASSSNAGVLNEQFFGPGTRLTVL.

This clone appeared a single time. The chain combines TRBV9 with TRBJ2-1, with a possible D match to TRBD2 (6 bases). CDR3 length: 15 amino acids. V lost 0 bases to trimming and J lost 4 bases, with 11 bases between them. CDR1 is SGDLS and CDR2 is YYNGEE in the germline V gene. Here the CDR3 reads CASSVGGGRYNEQFF. CDR3 nucleotide sequence: TGTGCCAGCAGCGTAGGGGGAGGCCGATACAATGAGCAGTTCTTC.

The chain is built from TRBV5-6 and TRBJ1-1; TRBD1 aligns across 7 bases. V gave up 2 bases and J gave up 2 bases; unmatched junction bases: 6. From germline, CDR1 is SGHDT and CDR2 YYEEEE. CDR3 length: 15 residues. CDR3 protein: CASSLQGWVNTEAFF. Written as DNA, the CDR3 is TGTGCCAGCAGCTTACAGGGGTGGGTAAACACTGAAGCTTTCTTT.

The rearrangement uses TRBV18 and TRBJ1-1; TRBD1 might be the D (5 bases). Trimming stripped 2 bases from V and 5 bases from J, with 15 bases between. The germline V gene has CDR1 KGHSH and CDR2 LQKENI. This CDR3 spans 15 amino acids. In DNA form, the CDR3 reads TGTGCCAGCTCACCAAATACCCAGGGAGGAACTGAAGCTTTCTTT. It translates to CASSPNTQGGTEAFF.

This clone was observed once. V gene TRBV15 combines with J gene TRBJ2-2; 8 nucleotides align to TRBD2. The V and J ends lost 4 bases and 6 bases, in that order; junction bases with no gene match: 7. Germline V gene data show CDR1 as LNHNV and CDR2 as YYDKDF (reference sequence). This CDR3 contains 15 residues. CDR3 coding DNA: TGTGCCACCAGCACAGCAGCGGGAGCGCCCGGGGAGCTGTTTTTT. Translation gives CATSTAAGAPGELFF.

The chain has TRBV5-5 and TRBJ2-3; the D gene is possibly TRBD2 (6 bases). The germline CDR1 and CDR2 sequences are SGHKS and YYEKEE (reference sequence). V was shortened by 1 base and J by 1 base, with 10 bases between the two germline ends. The CDR3 runs 15 residues. CDR3 sequence reads: CASSLSWGGTDTQYF. The CDR3 DNA follows: TGTGCCAGCAGCTTGAGCTGGGGGGGCACAGATACGCAGTATTTT.

The rearrangement uses TRBV19 and TRBJ1-5; D uncertain. V dropped 6 bases and J dropped 0 bases, with 12 bases sitting between them. Germline CDR1 is LNHDA and CDR2 is SQIVND (reference sequence). This CDR3 has 15 residues. CDR3 in DNA: TGTGCCAGTAGGAAAGACACTTATAGCAATCAGCCCCAGCATTTT. Amino acid sequence: CASRKDTYSNQPQHF.

This clone appeared once. The J gene is TRBJ1-4, the V gene TRBV27; D remains ambiguous. V was shortened by 3 bases and J by 8 bases, with 16 bases between the two germline ends. Per germline, CDR1 MNHEY and CDR2 SMNVEV (reference sequence). The CDR3 extends over 15 amino acids. CDR3 bases: TGTGCCAGCAGTTTGACCCCCCCGGGTGCCGAAAAACTGTTTTTT. Translating gives CASSLTPPGAEKLFF.

V usage is TRBV7-2 and J usage is TRBJ2-3, with 8 positions matching TRBD2. V dropped 5 bases and J dropped 0; count of bases not matched to a gene: 7. The CDR3 has 16 amino acids. CDR1 and CDR2 from the germline V gene are SGHTA and FQGNSA. The CDR3, as DNA: TGTGCCAGCAGCCTTGGGCCTAGCGGGAGCACAGATACGCAGTATTTT. It is translated as CASSLGPSGSTDTQYF. Using reference TRBV7-2 and TRBJ2-3 for the parts outside the CDR3, the full variable domain is GAGVSQSPSNKVTEKGKDVELRCDPISGHTALYWYRQSLGQGLEFLIYFQGNSAPDKSGLPSDRFSAERTGGSVSTLTIQRTQQEDSAVYLCASSLGPSGSTDTQYFGPGTRLTVL.

The rearrangement links TRBV5-1 to TRBJ2-7, with 11 bases identical to TRBD2. The CDR3 is made up of 14 amino acids. The germline gives CDR1 SGHRS, CDR2 YFSETQ. Trimming took 4 bases from V and 1 from J; bases not matched to a gene: 1. CDR3 bases: TGCGCCAGCAGCGCTAGCGGGGGGTCCTACGAGCAGTACTTC. Amino acids: CASSASGGSYEQYF.

The rearrangement joins TRBV19 to TRBJ1-6, with D possibly matching TRBD1 (5 bases). The CDR3 is 12 residues long. The V gene's germline CDR1 is LNHDA and CDR2 SQIVND (reference sequence). V was cut by 3 bases and J by 10 bases, with 7 bases left in between. The CDR3 is CASSMTESPLHF. In DNA form, the CDR3 reads TGTGCCAGTAGTATGACAGAGTCACCCCTCCACTTT.

The rearrangement joins TRBV7-2 to TRBJ2-1; a weak D match, TRBD2 (6 bases). The CDR3 has 16 amino acids. The germline CDR1 and CDR2 sequences are SGHTA and FQGNSA. The V gene lost 3 bases and the J gene lost 6 bases, with 18 bases spanning the gap. DNA of the CDR3: TGTGCCAGCAGCTTCTCATCGGGAGTTTCCCTCAATGAGCAGTTCTTC. Protein product: CASSFSSGVSLNEQFF.

This chain uses TRBV7-2 with TRBJ2-2; maybe TRBD2 (5 bases). The CDR3 covers 16 residues. CDR1 is SGHTA and CDR2 is FQGNSA in the germline V gene. V lost 1 base and J lost 4, with 13 bases in between. CDR3 bases: TGTGCCAGCAGCTTAGTAAGTGGGAGTACCACCGGGGAGCTGTTTTTT. This gives the protein CASSLVSGSTTGELFF.

This chain joins TRBV7-9 and TRBJ2-4, with 10 bases lining up with TRBD2. The CDR3 covers 15 residues. From germline, CDR1 is SEHNR and CDR2 FQNEAQ (reference sequence). V shed 0 bases and J 8 bases; nucleotides not matched to a gene: 4. CDR3 in DNA: TGTGCCAGCAGCTTAGCCCCTAGCGGGAGTGACATTCAGTACTTC. As protein: CASSLAPSGSDIQYF.

The rearrangement joins TRBV29-1 to TRBJ1-2; D is ambiguous. The CDR3 consists of 12 residues. The V end lost 6 bases, the J end lost 0 bases, and 8 bases lay between the germline ends. Germline-derived CDR1 and CDR2 are SQVTM and ANQGSEA. The CDR3 DNA reads as TGCAGCGTGCACAGCCCTAACTATGGCTACACCTTC. Translating gives CSVHSPNYGYTF.

This rearrangement joins TRBV12-3 or TRBV12-4 to TRBJ1-1, with D tentatively TRBD1 (5 bases). V dropped 2 bases and J dropped 11 bases, with 15 bases sitting between them. The CDR3 length is 13 residues. The CDR3 reads CASSLWGELYAFF. Written as DNA, the CDR3 is TGTGCCAGCAGTTTATGGGGGGAACTGTATGCTTTCTTT.

The rearrangement links TRBV10-3 to TRBJ2-2, with D perhaps TRBD1 (5 bases). The CDR3 spans 15 residues. In germline, CDR1 is ENHRY, CDR2 SYGVKD. The V end was cut by 4 bases, the J end by 0 bases, with 9 bases between. This CDR3 reads CAISGLGANTGELFF. DNA for the CDR3: TGTGCCATCAGTGGTTTAGGGGCGAACACCGGGGAGCTGTTTTTT.

V usage is TRBV11-3 and J usage is TRBJ2-1, with D perhaps matching TRBD1 (5 bases). V gave up 5 bases and J gave up 10 bases, with 18 bases separating them. Germline CDR1 is SGHNT and CDR2 is YENEEA. The CDR3 totals 14 residues. The chain's CDR3 is CASSPQGRGYEQFF. CDR3 sequence (DNA): TGTGCCAGCAGCCCGCAGGGCCGAGGCTACGAGCAGTTCTTC.

This sequence joins TRBV9 and TRBJ2-1; TRBD1 might be the D (5 bases). The germline V and J ends were trimmed by 0 bases and 9 bases, with 16 bases remaining between them. This CDR3 has 15 amino acids. Germline V CDR1 and CDR2: SGDLS, YYNGEE. The CDR3 loop is CASSVEGRVYGEQFF. The CDR3 DNA reads TGTGCCAGCAGCGTAGAGGGCAGGGTGTACGGTGAGCAGTTCTTC.

The genes are TRBV3-1 (or the pseudogene TRBV3-2) and TRBJ1-5; D unclear. Germline V CDR1 and CDR2: LGHDT, YNNKEL (reference sequence). The ends were cut back, 0 bases at V and 8 bases at J, with 14 bases in the middle. This CDR3 is 15 amino acids long. In nucleotides, the CDR3 is TGTGCCAGCAGCCAAGATTGGACTCCCAAGGAGCCCCAGCATTTT. This encodes CASSQDWTPKEPQHF.

The chain has TRBV5-3 and TRBJ2-2; perhaps TRBD2 as D (5 bases). TRBV5-3 is designated an ORF whose function remains uncertain. The germline V and J ends were trimmed by 0 bases and 2 bases, with 11 bases remaining between them. The CDR3 has 16 residues. The CDR3 here is CARSLVTGNNTGELFF. As DNA, the CDR3 is TGTGCCAGAAGCTTGGTAACCGGGAATAACACCGGGGAGCTGTTTTTT.

The genes are TRBV5-4 and TRBJ2-2; 12 bases are a match to TRBD2. This CDR3 has 17 amino acids. V was clipped by 0 bases and J by 1 base; unmatched bases: 1. Germline V gene sequence: CDR1 SGHNT, CDR2 YYREEE (reference sequence). The CDR3 DNA follows: TGTGCCAGCAGCTTGGCTAGCGGGGGGGTGAACACCGGGGAGCTGTTTTTT. Its translation is CASSLASGGVNTGELFF. Looking up the rest from reference TRBV5-4 and TRBJ2-2 gives the full variable domain: ETGVTQSPTHLIKTRGQQVTLRCSSQSGHNTVSWYQQALGQGPQFIFQYYREEENGRGNFPPRFSGLQFPNYSSELNVNALELDDSALYLCASSLASGGVNTGELFFGEGSRLTVL.

This clone has ten or more counts. The rearrangement joins TRBV7-2 to TRBJ2-7, with 9 bases fitting TRBD1. CDR3 size: 18 residues. V gave up 4 bases and J gave up 4 bases; unmatched junction bases: 17. CDR1 is SGHTA, CDR2 FQGNSA, per germline. CDR3 nucleotide sequence: TGTGCCAGCAGCTCGTTAAACCCCGGGACAGGGAAAGCATACGAGCAGTACTTC. It yields the protein CASSSLNPGTGKAYEQYF. Using reference TRBV7-2 and TRBJ2-7 for the parts outside the CDR3, the full variable domain is GAGVSQSPSNKVTEKGKDVELRCDPISGHTALYWYRQSLGQGLEFLIYFQGNSAPDKSGLPSDRFSAERTGGSVSTLTIQRTQQEDSAVYLCASSSLNPGTGKAYEQYFGPGTRLTVT.

The V and J genes are TRBV6-5 and TRBJ2-7, with D perhaps matching TRBD2 (6 bases). Trimming took 6 bases from V and 3 from J, leaving 18 bases between them. CDR3 size: 15 residues. Germline-derived CDR1 and CDR2 are MNHEY and SVGAGI. For the CDR3, the DNA is TGTGCCAGCAGCCTAAGGGGAGGTCCCAGCTACGAGCAGTACTTC. It codes for CASSLRGGPSYEQYF.